The 11 T cell receptor beta chains presented below share a single source sample, sequenced in a study of blood T cell repertoires in COVID-19. TCRdb keeps only in-frame clones here, not all; method: immunoSEQ multiplex PCR. The table has 110,000 to 150,000 clones, 80% to 90% seen once. Sequencing input: peripheral blood. These receptors came from a woman in her fifties or sixties with active COVID-19.

CDR3 in DNA: TGTGCCAGCAGCGTGAGTCCCGGGGGACTAGCAGGGCATACGCAGTATTTT. This translates into CASSVSPGGLAGHTQYF. The chain has TRBV9 and TRBJ2-3, with 9 bases that match TRBD2. The CDR3 has 17 residues. Germline loops: CDR1 SGDLS, CDR2 YYNGEE. Germline trimming cut 2 bases from V and 7 bases from J; bases unmatched to any gene: 14.

The chain uses TRBV23-1 and TRBJ2-7; 7 bases line up with TRBD2. TRBV23-1 is designated an ORF whose function remains uncertain. The CDR3 consists of 17 residues. With V trimmed by 1 base and J by 3 bases, 12 bases remained unmatched. CDR3 sequence (DNA): TGCGCCAGCAGTCAATGTGGCGGGACTAACTACTTCTACGAGCAGTACTTC. As protein: CASSQCGGTNYFYEQYF.

The chain couples TRBV30 to TRBJ2-2; 7 bases line up with TRBD2. V lost 5 bases, J lost 2 bases, and 5 bases stayed unmatched. Germline V lookup: CDR1 GTSNPN, CDR2 SVGIG (reference sequence). This CDR3 comprises 14 residues. The CDR3 loop is CAWVSGPNTGELFF. The CDR3 coding sequence is TGTGCCTGGGTTAGCGGGCCAAACACCGGGGAGCTGTTTTTT.

This CDR3 is CASSGLAGGTGELFF. The CDR3 DNA reads TGCGCCAGCAGCGGACTAGCGGGAGGCACCGGGGAGCTGTTTTTT. The gene calls are TRBV10-2 and TRBJ2-2, with 14 positions matching TRBD2. Per germline, CDR1 WSHSY and CDR2 SAAADI. CDR3 length equals 15 residues. Trimming cost V 6 bases and J 4 bases; bases outside gene matches: 1.

The genes are TRBV28 and TRBJ2-7; 8 positions agree with TRBD1. Germline V gene sequence: CDR1 MDHEN, CDR2 SYDVKM. CDR3 length: 14 residues. V gave up 5 bases and J gave up 4 bases; unmatched junction bases: 7. CDR3 in amino acids: CASSQGARRYEQYF. The CDR3 bases are TGTGCCAGCAGTCAGGGGGCGCGGAGATACGAGCAGTACTTC.

The genes are TRBV9 and TRBJ1-1; TRBD1 agrees at 12 bases. After removal of 0 bases from V and 3 bases from J, the junction contained 9 bases not matched to a gene. Per the germline V gene, CDR1 is SGDLS and CDR2 is YYNGEE. CDR3 length: 18 residues. The CDR3 is CASSVEAGTGGWHTEAFF. CDR3 nucleotides: TGTGCCAGCAGCGTAGAGGCCGGGACAGGGGGCTGGCACACTGAAGCTTTCTTT.

The chain combines TRBV14 with TRBJ2-5; 7 nucleotides line up with TRBD2. This CDR3 spans 15 amino acids. J was trimmed by 4 bases and V by 1 base; bases with no gene match: 6. Germline V lookup: CDR1 SGHDN, CDR2 FVKESK. The CDR3 region is CASSQVGVAGETQYF. The CDR3 DNA sequence: TGTGCCAGCAGCCAAGTGGGAGTAGCGGGAGAGACCCAGTACTTC.

The chain joins TRBV24-1 to TRBJ2-1; TRBD2 matches 9 bases. Germline V gene sequence: CDR1 KGHDR, CDR2 SFDVKD. The CDR3 runs 13 residues. V shed 4 bases, J shed 10 bases, and the junction held 4 bases outside the gene matches. CDR3 region: CATSERGRAEQFF. The DNA for the CDR3 is TGTGCCACCAGTGAGCGCGGGAGGGCGGAGCAGTTCTTC.

V is TRBV7-2 and J is TRBJ2-6; D is ambiguous. Trimming left V 5 bases short and J 1 base short, with 6 bases between. The CDR3 consists of 14 residues. Germline loops: CDR1 SGHTA, CDR2 FQGNSA. The CDR3 loop is CASSPVSGANVLTF. The CDR3 nucleotides read TGTGCCAGCAGCCCCGTTTCTGGGGCCAACGTCCTGACTTTC.

V and J are TRBV5-1 and TRBJ2-3; the D gene is possibly TRBD1 (5 bases). Germline values: CDR1 SGHRS, CDR2 YFSETQ. Trimming removed 4 bases from V and 1 base from J, with 16 bases in between. The CDR3 is 16 residues long. Here the CDR3 reads CASSPAPGSGTDTQYF. In DNA, the CDR3 is TGCGCCAGCAGCCCGGCCCCAGGGTCAGGCACAGATACGCAGTATTTT.

This clone has just one count. The chain couples TRBV10-3 to TRBJ2-1; TRBD2 matches at 12 bases. The CDR3 covers 16 residues. Germline CDR1 is ENHRY and CDR2 is SYGVKD. Trimming at V came to 0 bases and at J to 6 bases, leaving 3 bases not matched to a gene. CDR3 in amino acids: CAISESPSGRGNEQFF. CDR3 DNA sequence: TGTGCCATCAGTGAGTCGCCTAGCGGGAGGGGCAATGAGCAGTTCTTC.